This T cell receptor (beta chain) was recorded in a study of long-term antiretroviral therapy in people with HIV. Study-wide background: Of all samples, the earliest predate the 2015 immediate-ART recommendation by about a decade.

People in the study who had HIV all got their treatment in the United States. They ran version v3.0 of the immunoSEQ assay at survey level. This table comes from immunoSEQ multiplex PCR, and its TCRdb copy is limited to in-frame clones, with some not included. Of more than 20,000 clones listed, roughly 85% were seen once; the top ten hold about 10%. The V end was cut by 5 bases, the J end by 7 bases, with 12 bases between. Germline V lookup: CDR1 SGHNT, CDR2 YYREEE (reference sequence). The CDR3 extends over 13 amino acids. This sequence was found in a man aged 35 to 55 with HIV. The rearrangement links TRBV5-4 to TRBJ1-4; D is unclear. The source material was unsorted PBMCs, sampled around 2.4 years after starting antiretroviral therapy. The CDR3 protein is CASRDEVGEKLFF. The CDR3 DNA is TGTGCCAGCAGAGACGAGGTCGGTGAAAAACTGTTTTTT.